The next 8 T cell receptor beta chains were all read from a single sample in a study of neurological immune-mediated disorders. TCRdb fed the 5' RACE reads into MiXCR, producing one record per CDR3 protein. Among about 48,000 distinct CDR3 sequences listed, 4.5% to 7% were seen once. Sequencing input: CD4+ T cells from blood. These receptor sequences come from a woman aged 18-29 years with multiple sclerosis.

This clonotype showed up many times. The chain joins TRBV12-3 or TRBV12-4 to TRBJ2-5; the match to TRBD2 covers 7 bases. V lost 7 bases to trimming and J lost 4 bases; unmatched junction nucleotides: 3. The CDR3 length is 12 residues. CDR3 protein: CASTGGSETQYF. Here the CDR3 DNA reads TGTGCCAGCACGGGGGGATCAGAGACCCAGTACTTC.

The CDR3 sequence is CSAIDRGTMNTEAFF. The CDR3, as DNA: TGCAGTGCTATAGACAGGGGCACCATGAACACTGAAGCTTTCTTT. V usage is TRBV20-1 and J usage is TRBJ1-1; 8 bases are a match to TRBD1. The CDR3 is 15 amino acids. Germline loops: CDR1 DFQATT, CDR2 SNEGSKA (reference sequence). V gave up 4 bases and J gave up 0 bases; unmatched junction bases: 7.

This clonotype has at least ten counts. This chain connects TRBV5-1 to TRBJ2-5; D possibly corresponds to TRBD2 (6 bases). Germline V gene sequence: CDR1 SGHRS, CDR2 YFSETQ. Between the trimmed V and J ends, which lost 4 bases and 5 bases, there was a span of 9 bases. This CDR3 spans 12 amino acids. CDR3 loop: CASSGAGETQYF. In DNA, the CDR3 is TGCGCCAGCAGCGGAGCGGGTGAGACCCAGTACTTC.

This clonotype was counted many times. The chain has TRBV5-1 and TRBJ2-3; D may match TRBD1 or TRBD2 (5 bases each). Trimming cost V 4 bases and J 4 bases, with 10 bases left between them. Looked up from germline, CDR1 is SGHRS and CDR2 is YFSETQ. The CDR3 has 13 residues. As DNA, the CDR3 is TGCGCCAGCAGCGGTCCGGGGCCAGATACGCAGTATTTT. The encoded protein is CASSGPGPDTQYF.

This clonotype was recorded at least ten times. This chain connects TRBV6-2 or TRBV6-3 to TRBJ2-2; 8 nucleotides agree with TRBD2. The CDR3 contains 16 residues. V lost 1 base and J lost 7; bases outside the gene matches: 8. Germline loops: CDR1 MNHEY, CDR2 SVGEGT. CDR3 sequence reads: CASSYFGRANGGELFF. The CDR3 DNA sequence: TGTGCCAGCAGTTACTTCGGGAGGGCCAACGGCGGGGAGCTGTTTTTT.

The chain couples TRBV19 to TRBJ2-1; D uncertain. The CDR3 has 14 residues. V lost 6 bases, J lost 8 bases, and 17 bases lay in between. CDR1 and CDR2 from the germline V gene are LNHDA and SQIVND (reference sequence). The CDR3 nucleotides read TGTGCCAGTAGCCTTGGGTGGAGCGTGGATGAGCAGTTCTTC. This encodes CASSLGWSVDEQFF. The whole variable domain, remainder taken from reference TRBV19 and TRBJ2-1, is DGGITQSPKYLFRKEGQNVTLSCEQNLNHDAMYWYRQDPGQGLRLIYYSQIVNDFQKGDIAEGYSVSREKKESFPLTVTSAQKNPTAFYLCASSLGWSVDEQFFGPGTRLTVL.

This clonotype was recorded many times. In DNA form, the CDR3 reads TGTGCCATCAGTTCTCCTGGACAGACCGGCTTATTCTACGAGCAGTACTTC. This gives the protein CAISSPGQTGLFYEQYF. The V gene is TRBV10-3, the J gene TRBJ2-7, with D perhaps matching TRBD1 (6 bases). Germline loops: CDR1 ENHRY, CDR2 SYGVKD. V lost 5 bases to trimming and J lost 3 bases, with 23 bases between them. The CDR3 covers 17 residues.

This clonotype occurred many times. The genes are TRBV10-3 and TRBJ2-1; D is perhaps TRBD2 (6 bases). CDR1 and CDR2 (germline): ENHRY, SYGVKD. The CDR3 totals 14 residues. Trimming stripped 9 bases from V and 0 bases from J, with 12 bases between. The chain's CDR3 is CAIQDGGSYNEQFF. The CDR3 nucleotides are TGTGCCATTCAGGACGGGGGCTCCTACAATGAGCAGTTCTTC.